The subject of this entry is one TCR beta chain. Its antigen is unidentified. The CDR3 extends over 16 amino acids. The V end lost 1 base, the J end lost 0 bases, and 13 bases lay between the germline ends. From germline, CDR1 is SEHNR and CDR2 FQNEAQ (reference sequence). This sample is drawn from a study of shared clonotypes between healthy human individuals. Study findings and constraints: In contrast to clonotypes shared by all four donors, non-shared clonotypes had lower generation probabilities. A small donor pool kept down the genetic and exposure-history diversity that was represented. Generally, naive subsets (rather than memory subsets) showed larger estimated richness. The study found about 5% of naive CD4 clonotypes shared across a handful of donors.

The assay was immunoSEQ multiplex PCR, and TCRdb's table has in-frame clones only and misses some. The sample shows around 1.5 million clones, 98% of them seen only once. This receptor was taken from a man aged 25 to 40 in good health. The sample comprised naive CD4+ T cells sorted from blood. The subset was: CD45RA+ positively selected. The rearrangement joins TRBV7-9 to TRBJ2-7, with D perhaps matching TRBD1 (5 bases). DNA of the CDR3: TGTGCCAGCAGCTTAGGCAGGGTAGGGTTCTCCTACGAGCAGTACTTC. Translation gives CASSLGRVGFSYEQYF.